The clone carrying this T cell receptor beta chain was found once. Antigen: not known. The same CDR3 is also encoded by other DNA sequences in this sample. Genomic DNA from each subset was divided evenly over several immunoSEQ plates. The repertoire was sequenced with immunoSEQ multiplex PCR; TCRdb's copy has only in-frame clones and lacks some. This table has 1.6 million or so clones, more than 95% appearing once. V lost 2 bases, J lost 5 bases, and 8 bases lay in between. The CDR3 contains 13 residues. CDR1 is SGHRS, CDR2 YFSETQ, per germline. The data stem from a study of shared clonotypes between healthy human individuals. General observations from the study: Non-shared clonotypes were found to have lower generation probabilities than the clonotypes that were shared by all four of the sorted-subset donors. Generally, naive subsets came out with larger estimated richness than memory subsets.

Material for sequencing was naive CD4+ T cells sorted from blood. Subset of the sample: CD45RA+ positively selected. The chain recombines TRBV5-1 with TRBJ1-5; D is unresolved. The receptor comes from a man between 25 and 39 years old in good health. The CDR3 DNA reads TGCGCCAGCAGCTTAGGAACGGATCAGCCCCAGCATTTT. Translating gives CASSLGTDQPQHF.